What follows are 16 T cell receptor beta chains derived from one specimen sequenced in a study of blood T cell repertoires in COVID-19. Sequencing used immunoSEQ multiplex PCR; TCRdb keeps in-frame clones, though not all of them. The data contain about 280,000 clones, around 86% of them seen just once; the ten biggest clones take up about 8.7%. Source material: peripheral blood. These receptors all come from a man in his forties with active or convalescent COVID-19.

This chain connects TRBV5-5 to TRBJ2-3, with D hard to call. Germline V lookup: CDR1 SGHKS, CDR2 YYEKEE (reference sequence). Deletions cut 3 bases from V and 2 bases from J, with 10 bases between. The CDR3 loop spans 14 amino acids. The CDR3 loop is CASSYDTNTDTQYF. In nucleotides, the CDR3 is TGTGCCAGCAGCTACGACACGAACACAGATACGCAGTATTTT.

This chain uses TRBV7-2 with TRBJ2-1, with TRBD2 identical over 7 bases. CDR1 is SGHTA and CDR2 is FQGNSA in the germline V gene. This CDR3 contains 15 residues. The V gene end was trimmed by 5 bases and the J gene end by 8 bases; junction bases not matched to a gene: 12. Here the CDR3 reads CASSHRGGSGYEQFF. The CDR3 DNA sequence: TGTGCCAGCAGCCACCGCGGCGGGAGTGGTTATGAGCAGTTCTTC.

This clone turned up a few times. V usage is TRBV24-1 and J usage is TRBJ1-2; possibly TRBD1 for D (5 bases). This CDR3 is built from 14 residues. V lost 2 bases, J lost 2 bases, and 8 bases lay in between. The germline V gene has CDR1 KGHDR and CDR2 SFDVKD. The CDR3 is CATSDSTVNYGYTF. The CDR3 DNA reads TGTGCCACCAGTGATTCGACAGTGAACTATGGCTACACCTTC.

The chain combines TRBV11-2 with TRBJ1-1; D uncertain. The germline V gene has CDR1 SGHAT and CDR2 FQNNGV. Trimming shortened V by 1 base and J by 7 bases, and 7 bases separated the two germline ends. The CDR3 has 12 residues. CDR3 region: CASSLGAVEAFF. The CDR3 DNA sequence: TGTGCCAGCAGCTTAGGTGCGGTTGAAGCTTTCTTT.

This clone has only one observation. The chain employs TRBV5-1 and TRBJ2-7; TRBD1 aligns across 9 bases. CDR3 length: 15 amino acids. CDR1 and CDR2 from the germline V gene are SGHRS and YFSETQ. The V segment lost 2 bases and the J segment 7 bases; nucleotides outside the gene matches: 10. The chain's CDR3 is CASSFSQGQGVEQYF. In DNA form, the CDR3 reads TGCGCCAGCAGCTTTTCCCAGGGACAGGGCGTGGAGCAGTACTTC.

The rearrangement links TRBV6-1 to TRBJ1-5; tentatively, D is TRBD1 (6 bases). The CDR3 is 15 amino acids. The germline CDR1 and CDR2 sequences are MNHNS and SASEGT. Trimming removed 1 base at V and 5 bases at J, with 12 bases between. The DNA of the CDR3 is TGTGCCAGCAGTGAAGTTATCGCAGGGGATCAGCCCCAGCATTTT. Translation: CASSEVIAGDQPQHF.

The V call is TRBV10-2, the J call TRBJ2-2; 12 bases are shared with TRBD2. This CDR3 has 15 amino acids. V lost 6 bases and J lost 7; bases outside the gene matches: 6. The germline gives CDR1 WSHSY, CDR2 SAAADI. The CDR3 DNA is TGCGCCAGCAGGCTAGCGGGGGGGCCTAACGGGGAGCTGTTTTTT. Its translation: CASRLAGGPNGELFF.

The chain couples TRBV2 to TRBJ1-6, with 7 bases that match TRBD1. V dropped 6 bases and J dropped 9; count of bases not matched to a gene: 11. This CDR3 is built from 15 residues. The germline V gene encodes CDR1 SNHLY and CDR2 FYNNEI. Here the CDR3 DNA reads TGTGCCAGCAGGGCCTTAGGGACAGTTGGTTCACCCCTCCACTTT. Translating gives CASRALGTVGSPLHF.

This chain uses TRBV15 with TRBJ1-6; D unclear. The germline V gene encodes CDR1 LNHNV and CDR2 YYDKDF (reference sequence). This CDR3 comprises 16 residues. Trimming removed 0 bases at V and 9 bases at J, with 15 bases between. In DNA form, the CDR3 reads TGTGCCACCAGCAGAGATCTGGCCGGGAGAGGTTCACCCCTCCACTTT. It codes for CATSRDLAGRGSPLHF.

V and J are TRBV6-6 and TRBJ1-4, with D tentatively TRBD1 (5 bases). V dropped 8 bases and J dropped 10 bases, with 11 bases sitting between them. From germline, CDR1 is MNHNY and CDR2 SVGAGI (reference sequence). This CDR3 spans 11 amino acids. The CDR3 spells CASHGGGKLFF. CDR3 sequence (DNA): TGTGCCAGCCACGGGGGAGGAAAACTGTTTTTT.

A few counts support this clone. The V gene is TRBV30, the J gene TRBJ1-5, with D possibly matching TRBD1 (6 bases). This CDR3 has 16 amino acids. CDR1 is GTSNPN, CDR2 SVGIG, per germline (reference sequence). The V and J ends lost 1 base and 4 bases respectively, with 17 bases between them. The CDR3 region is CAWSGRQEAGNQPQHF. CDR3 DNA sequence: TGTGCCTGGAGTGGTCGACAGGAGGCAGGGAATCAGCCCCAGCATTTT.

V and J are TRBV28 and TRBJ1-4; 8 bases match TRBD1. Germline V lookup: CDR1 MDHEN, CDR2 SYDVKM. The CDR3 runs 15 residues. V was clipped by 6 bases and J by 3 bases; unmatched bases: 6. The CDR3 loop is CASSTTGAANEKLFF. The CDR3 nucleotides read TGTGCCAGCAGCACGACAGGGGCCGCTAATGAAAAACTGTTTTTT.

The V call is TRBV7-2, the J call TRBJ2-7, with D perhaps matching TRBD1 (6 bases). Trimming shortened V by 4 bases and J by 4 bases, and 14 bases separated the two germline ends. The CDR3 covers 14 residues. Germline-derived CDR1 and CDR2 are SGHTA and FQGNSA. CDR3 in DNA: TGTGCCAGCAGCTACGGGACACCACCTTACGAGCAGTACTTC. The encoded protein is CASSYGTPPYEQYF. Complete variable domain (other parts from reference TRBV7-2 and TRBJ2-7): GAGVSQSPSNKVTEKGKDVELRCDPISGHTALYWYRQSLGQGLEFLIYFQGNSAPDKSGLPSDRFSAERTGGSVSTLTIQRTQQEDSAVYLCASSYGTPPYEQYFGPGTRLTVT.

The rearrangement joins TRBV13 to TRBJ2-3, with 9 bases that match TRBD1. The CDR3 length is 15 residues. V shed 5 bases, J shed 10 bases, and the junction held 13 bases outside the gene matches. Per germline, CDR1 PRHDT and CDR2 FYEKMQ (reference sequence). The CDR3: CASSLSGTGLGPQYF. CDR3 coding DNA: TGTGCCAGCAGCCTATCCGGGACAGGGTTAGGCCCGCAGTATTTT.

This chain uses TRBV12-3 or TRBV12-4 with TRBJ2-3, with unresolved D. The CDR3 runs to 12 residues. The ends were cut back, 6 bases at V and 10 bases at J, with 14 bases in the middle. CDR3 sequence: CASSREIEAQYF. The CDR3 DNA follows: TGTGCCAGCAGCCGAGAGATCGAGGCGCAGTATTTT.

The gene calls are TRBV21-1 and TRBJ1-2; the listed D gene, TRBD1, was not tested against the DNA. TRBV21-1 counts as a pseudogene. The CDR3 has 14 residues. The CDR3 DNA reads TGTGCCAGACGCCAGGGGGCGGAGAACTATGGCTACACCTTC. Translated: CARRQGAENYGYTF.